This T cell receptor (beta chain) was observed in a study of regulatory T cells in long-lasting Graves disease. Study findings and constraints: Patients with persistent disease showed a bias toward TRBV28, TRBJ1-2 and TRBJ2-5.

Time point here: newly diagnosed GD, antithyroid drugs for less than 3 months. From RNA extracted from PBMCs, the TCR library was made. Arm-PCR of CDR3 regions and iRepertoire HTBI primers were the basis on which TCR beta libraries were built. Each CDR3 protein gets one entry after TCRdb re-called the multiplex PCR reads with MiXCR. The table has around 450,000 distinct CDR3 sequences, 15% seen once. Germline V gives CDR1 MNHEY, CDR2 SMNVEV (reference sequence). The V end lost 7 bases, the J end lost 2 bases, and 21 bases lay between the germline ends. This CDR3 contains 16 residues. The table lists this clonotype with a few counts. Its antigen is currently unknown. The data also belong to a second study, concerning T cells in Graves' hyperthyroidism and ophthalmopathy. That investigation notes: Before onset, ophthalmopathy was predicted by the model a median approximately 6.7 months earlier.

This TCR was recovered from a woman in her thirties with Graves disease. The starting material was peripheral blood mononuclear cells (PBMCs), obtained at new diagnosis, from a patient treated with antithyroid drugs. The rearrangement joins TRBV27 to TRBJ2-7; the D call may be TRBD1 or TRBD2 (5 bases each). In DNA, the CDR3 is TGTGCCAGCATGGGGACGGGGTGGGCGGAACCCTACGAGCAGTACTTC. Translated: CASMGTGWAEPYEQYF.